The TCR beta chain under discussion was sequenced for a study of CD8 T cell repertoires and HIV-1 epitope variants. At the level of the study: Twenty-five autologous and known Gag and Nef epitope variant peptides each stimulated T cells separately. Enriched T cells were co-cultured with equal numbers of autologous T cell-negative antigen-presenting cells.

Study-wide findings and caveats: Only beta chains were identified, marking proliferation to antigen, not function.

As to this clone: What it binds is not known.

The assay was immunoSEQ multiplex PCR, and TCRdb's table has in-frame clones only and misses some. The sample shows about 4,900 clones, around 66% of them seen only once. V lost 9 bases to trimming and J lost 1 base, with 9 bases between them. The germline V gene encodes CDR1 LNHDA and CDR2 SQIVND (reference sequence). The CDR3 length is 13 residues. The TCR sequence derives from a male donor with HIV. The rearrangement joins TRBV19 to TRBJ2-2, with a possible D match to TRBD2 (5 bases). Sequenced input: cultured CD8+ T cells derived from PBMCs. The CDR3 DNA reads TGTGCCAGCCAAGGGAGGAACACCGGGGAGCTGTTTTTT. Translation gives CASQGRNTGELFF.